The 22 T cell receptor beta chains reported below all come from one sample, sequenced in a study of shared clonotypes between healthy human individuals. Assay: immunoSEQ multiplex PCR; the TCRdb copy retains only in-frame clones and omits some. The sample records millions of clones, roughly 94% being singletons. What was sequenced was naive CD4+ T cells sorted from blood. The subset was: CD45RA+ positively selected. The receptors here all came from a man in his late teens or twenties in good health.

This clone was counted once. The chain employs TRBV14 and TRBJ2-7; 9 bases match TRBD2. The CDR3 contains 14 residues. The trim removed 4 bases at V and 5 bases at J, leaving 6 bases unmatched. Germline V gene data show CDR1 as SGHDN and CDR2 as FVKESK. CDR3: CASSPGLAYHEQYF. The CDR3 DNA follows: TGTGCCAGCAGCCCTGGACTAGCGTATCACGAGCAGTACTTC.

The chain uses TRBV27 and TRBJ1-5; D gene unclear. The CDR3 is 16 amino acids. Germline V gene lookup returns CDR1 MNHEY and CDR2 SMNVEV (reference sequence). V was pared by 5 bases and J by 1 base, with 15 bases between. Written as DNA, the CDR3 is TGTGCCAGCAGTCGCGCCAGAATGGACAGCAATCAGCCCCAGCATTTT. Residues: CASSRARMDSNQPQHF.

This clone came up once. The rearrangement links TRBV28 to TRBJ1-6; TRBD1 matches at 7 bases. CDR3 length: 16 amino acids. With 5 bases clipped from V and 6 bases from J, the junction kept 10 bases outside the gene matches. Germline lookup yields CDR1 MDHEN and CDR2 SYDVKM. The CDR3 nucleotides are TGTGCCAGCAGTCCCTCCGCGGGACAGCTTAATTCACCCCTCCACTTT. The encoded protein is CASSPSAGQLNSPLHF.

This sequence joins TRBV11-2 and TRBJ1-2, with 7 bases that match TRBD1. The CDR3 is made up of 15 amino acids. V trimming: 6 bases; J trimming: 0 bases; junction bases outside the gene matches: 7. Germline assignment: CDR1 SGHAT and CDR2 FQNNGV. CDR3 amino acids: CASRRPGQSNYGYTF. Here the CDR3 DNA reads TGTGCCAGCAGGCGTCCGGGACAGTCTAACTATGGCTACACCTTC.

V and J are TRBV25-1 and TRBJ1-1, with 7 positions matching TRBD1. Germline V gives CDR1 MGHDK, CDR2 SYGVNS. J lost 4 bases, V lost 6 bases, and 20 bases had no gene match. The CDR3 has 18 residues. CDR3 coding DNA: TGTGCCAGCAGGGGCCGGGACAGACTCCAAATGTGGGTCACTGAAGCTTTCTTT. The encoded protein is CASRGRDRLQMWVTEAFF.

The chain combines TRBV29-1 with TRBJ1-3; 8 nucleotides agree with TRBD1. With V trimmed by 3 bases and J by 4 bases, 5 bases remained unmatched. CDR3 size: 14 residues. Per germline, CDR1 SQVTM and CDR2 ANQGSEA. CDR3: CSVDPGGLGNTIYF. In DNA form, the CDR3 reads TGCAGCGTTGATCCAGGGGGCCTCGGAAACACCATATATTTT.

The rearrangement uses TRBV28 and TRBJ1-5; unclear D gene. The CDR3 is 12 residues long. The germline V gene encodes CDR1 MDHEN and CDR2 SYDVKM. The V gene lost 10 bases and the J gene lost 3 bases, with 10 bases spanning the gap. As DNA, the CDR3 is TGTGCCACCGACTGGTCCAATCAGCCCCAGCATTTT. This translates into CATDWSNQPQHF.

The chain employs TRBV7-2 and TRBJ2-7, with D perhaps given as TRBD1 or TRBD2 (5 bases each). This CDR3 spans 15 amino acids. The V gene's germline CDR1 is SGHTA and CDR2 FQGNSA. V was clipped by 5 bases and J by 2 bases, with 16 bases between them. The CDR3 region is CASSLAGTNPYEQYF. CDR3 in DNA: TGTGCCAGCAGCCTTGCCGGGACGAACCCCTACGAGCAGTACTTC. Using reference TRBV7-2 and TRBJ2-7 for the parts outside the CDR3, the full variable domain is GAGVSQSPSNKVTEKGKDVELRCDPISGHTALYWYRQSLGQGLEFLIYFQGNSAPDKSGLPSDRFSAERTGGSVSTLTIQRTQQEDSAVYLCASSLAGTNPYEQYFGPGTRLTVT.

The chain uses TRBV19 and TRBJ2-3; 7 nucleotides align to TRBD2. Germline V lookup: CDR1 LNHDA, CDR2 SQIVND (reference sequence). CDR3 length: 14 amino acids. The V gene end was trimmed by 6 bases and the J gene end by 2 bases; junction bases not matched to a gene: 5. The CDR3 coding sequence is TGTGCCAGTAGCCGGAAGCGGGACACAGATACGCAGTATTTT. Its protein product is CASSRKRDTDTQYF.

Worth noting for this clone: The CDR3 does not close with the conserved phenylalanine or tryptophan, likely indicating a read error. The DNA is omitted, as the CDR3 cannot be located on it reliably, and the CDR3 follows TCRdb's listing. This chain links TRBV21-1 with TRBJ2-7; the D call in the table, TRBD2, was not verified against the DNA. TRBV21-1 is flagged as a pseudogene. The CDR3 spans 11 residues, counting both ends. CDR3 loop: CASSPCPDYSL.

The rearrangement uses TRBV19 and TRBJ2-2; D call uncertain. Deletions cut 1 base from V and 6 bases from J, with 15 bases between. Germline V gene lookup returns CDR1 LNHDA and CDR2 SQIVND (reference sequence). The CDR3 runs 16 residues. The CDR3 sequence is CASSIASSRVAGELFF. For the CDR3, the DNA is TGTGCCAGTAGTATAGCATCGTCCCGAGTAGCCGGGGAGCTGTTTTTT.

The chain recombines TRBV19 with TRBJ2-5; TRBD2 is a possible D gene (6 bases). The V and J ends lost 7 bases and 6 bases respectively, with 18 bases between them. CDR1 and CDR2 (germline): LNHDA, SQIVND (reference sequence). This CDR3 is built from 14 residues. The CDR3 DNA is TGTGCCAGTAACTCGGGGGACTTAGGGAAGACCCAGTACTTC. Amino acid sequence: CASNSGDLGKTQYF.

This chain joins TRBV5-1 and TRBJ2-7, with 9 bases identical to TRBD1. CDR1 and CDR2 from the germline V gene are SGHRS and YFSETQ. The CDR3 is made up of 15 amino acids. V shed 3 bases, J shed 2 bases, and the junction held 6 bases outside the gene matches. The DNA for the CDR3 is TGCGCCAGCAGCTCCACAGGGGGCCGGACCTACGAGCAGTACTTC. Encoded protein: CASSSTGGRTYEQYF.

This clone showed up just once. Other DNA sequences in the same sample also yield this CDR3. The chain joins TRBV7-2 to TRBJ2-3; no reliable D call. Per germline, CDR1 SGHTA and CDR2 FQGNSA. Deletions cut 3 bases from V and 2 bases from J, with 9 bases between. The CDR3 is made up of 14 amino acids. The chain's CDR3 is CASSLRRPTDTQYF. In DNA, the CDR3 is TGTGCCAGCAGCTTGAGACGGCCCACAGATACGCAGTATTTT.

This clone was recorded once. CDR3 protein: CASRSLRSSSTDTQYF. Written as DNA, the CDR3 is TGTGCCAGCAGATCCCTCAGGAGTTCTAGCACAGATACGCAGTATTTT. This rearrangement joins TRBV2 to TRBJ2-3, with D uncertain. Germline CDR1 SNHLY, CDR2 FYNNEI. The V gene lost 6 bases and the J gene lost 0 bases, with 16 bases spanning the gap. This CDR3 comprises 16 residues.

The CDR3 reads CSVAPNTGELFF. The DNA for the CDR3 is TGCAGCGTTGCACCTAACACCGGGGAGCTGTTTTTT. The chain joins TRBV29-1 to TRBJ2-2; D is unclear. Deletions cut 4 bases from V and 2 bases from J, with 5 bases between. In germline, CDR1 is SQVTM, CDR2 ANQGSEA. CDR3 size: 12 residues.

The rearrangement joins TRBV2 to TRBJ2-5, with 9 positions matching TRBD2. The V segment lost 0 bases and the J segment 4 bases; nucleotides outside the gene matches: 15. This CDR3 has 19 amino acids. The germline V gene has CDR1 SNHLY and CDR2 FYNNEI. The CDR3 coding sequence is TGTGCCAGCAGTGAAGCTCCAGCCCCAGGGCGGGGGGGCCGAGAGACCCAGTACTTC. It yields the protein CASSEAPAPGRGGRETQYF.

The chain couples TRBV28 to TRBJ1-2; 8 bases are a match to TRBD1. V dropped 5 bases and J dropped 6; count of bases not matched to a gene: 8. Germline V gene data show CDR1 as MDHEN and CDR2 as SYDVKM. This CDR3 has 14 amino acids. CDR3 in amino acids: CASSTYRGVDGYTF. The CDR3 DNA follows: TGTGCCAGCAGTACCTACAGGGGGGTCGATGGCTACACCTTC.

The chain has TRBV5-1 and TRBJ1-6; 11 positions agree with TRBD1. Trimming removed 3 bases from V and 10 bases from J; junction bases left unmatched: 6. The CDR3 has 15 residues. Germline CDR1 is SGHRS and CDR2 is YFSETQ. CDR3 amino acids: CASSSGTGGISPLHF. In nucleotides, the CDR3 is TGCGCCAGCAGCTCGGGGACAGGGGGGATCTCACCCCTCCACTTT.

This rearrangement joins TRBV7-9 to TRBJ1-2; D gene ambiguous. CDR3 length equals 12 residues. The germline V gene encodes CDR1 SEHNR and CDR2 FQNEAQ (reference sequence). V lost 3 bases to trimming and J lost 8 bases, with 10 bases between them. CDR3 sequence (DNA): TGTGCCAGCAGCTTTTCGGGGAGCGGCTACACCTTC. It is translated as CASSFSGSGYTF. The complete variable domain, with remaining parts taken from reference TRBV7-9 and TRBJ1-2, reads DTGVSQNPRHKITKRGQNVTFRCDPISEHNRLYWYRQTLGQGPEFLTYFQNEAQLEKSRLLSDRFSAERPKGSFSTLEIQRTEQGDSAMYLCASSFSGSGYTFGSGTRLTVV.

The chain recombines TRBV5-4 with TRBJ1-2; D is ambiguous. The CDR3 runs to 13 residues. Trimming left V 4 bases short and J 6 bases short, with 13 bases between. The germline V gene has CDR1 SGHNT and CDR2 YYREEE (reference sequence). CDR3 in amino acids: CASSTEYGDGYTF. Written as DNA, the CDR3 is TGTGCCAGCAGCACCGAATACGGGGATGGCTACACCTTC.

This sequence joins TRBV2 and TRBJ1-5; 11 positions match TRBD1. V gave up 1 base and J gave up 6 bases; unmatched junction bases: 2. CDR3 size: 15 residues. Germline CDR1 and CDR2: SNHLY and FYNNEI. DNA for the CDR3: TGTGCCAGCAGTGAAGGGACAGGGGGCGTTCAGCCCCAGCATTTT. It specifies CASSEGTGGVQPQHF.